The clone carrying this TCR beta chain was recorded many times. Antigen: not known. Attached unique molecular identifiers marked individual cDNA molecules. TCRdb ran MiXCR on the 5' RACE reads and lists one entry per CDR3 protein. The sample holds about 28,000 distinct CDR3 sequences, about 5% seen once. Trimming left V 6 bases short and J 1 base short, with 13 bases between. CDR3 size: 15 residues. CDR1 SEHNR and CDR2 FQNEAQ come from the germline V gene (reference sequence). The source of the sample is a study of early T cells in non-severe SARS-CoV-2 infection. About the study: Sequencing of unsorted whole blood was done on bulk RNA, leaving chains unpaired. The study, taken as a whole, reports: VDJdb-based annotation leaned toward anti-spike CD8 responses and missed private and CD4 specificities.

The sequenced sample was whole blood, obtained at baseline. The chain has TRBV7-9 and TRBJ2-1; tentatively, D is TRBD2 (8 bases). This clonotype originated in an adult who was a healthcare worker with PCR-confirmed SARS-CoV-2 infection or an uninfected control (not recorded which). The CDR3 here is CASRGGGRSYNEQFF. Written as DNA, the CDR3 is TGTGCCAGCAGAGGGGGCGGGAGGTCCTACAATGAGCAGTTCTTC. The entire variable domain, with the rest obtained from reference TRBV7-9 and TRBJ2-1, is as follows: DTGVSQNPRHKITKRGQNVTFRCDPISEHNRLYWYRQTLGQGPEFLTYFQNEAQLEKSRLLSDRFSAERPKGSFSTLEIQRTEQGDSAMYLCASRGGGRSYNEQFFGPGTRLTVL.